This entry describes one T cell receptor (beta chain). TCRdb reprocessed the multiplex PCR reads via MiXCR and lists one record per CDR3 protein. This sample yields approximately 130,000 distinct CDR3 sequences, of which around 20% are seen a single time; 2% to 2.5% belongs to the top ten. These data are taken from a study of breast tumors, draining lymph nodes, adjacent tissues. The V end was cut by 4 bases, the J end by 0 bases, with 12 bases between. This CDR3 comprises 15 residues. From germline, CDR1 is SGHTA and CDR2 FQGNSA. Axillary draining lymph nodes of breast cancer patients supplied the node samples.

The sequencing input was axillary lymph node tissue. This receptor was obtained from a female donor with breast cancer. Some clones in this sample may be carry-over from other donors' samples. The chain links TRBV7-2 to TRBJ1-1; D unresolved. The CDR3: CASSSRTGMNTEAFF. The DNA for the CDR3 is TGTGCCAGCAGCTCGCGGACGGGGATGAACACTGAAGCTTTCTTT.